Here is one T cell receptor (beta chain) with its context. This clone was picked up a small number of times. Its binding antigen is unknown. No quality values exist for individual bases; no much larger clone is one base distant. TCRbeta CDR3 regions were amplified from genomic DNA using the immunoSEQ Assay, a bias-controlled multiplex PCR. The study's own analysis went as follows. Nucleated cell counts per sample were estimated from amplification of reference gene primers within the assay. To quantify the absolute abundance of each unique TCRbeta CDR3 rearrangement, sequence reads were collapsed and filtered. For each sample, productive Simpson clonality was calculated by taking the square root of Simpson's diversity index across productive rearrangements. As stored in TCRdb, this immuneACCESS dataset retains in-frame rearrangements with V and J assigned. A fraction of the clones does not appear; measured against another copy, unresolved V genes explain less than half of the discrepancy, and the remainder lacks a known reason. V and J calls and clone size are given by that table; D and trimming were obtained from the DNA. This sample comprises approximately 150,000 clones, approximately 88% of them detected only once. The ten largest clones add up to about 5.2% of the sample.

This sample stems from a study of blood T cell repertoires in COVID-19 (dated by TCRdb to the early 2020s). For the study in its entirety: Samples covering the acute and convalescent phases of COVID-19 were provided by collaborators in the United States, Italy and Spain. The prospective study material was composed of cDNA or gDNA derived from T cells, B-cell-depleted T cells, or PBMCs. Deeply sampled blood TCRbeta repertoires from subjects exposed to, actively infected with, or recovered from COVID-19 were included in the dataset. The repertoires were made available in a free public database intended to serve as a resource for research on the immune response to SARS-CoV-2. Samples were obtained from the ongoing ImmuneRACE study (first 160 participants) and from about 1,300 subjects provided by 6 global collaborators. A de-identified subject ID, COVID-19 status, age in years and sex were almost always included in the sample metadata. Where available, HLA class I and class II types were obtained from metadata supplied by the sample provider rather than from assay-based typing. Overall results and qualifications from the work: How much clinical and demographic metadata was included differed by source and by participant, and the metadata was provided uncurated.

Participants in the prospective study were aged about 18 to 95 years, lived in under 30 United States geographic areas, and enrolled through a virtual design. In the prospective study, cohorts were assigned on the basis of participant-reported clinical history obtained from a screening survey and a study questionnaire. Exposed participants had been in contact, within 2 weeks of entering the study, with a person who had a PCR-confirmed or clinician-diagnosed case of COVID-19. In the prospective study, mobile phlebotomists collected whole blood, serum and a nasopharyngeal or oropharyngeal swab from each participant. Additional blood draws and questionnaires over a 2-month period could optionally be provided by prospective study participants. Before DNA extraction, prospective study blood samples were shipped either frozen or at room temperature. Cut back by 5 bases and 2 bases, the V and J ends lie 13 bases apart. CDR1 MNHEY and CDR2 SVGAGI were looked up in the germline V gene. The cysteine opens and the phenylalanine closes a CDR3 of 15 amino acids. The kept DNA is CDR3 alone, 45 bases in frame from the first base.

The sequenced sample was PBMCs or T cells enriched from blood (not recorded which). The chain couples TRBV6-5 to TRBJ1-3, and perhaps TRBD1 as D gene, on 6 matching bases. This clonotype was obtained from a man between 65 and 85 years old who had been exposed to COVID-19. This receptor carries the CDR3 CASSLTTGTGNTIYF. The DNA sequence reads TGTGCCAGCAGTCTGACTACAGGGACTGGAAACACCATATATTTT.